These T cell receptor beta chains were read from a single sample in a study of STAT5B mutations in CD4+ large granular lymphocyte leukemia. The table came from immunoSEQ multiplex PCR; TCRdb's copy has only in-frame clones and leaves some out. This sample carries roughly 34,000 clones, 76% of them seen once, and the ten largest clones take 6.5% to 9%. Input material: CD4+ T cells from blood buffy coats. Every receptor here comes from a human donor in good health. Both conserved end residues are trimmed from each CDR3. Rows give clone size only sometimes, using once, few, many, or a class for an expanded clone.

v_gene	abundance	j_gene	CDR3aa
TRBV7-2	.	TRBJ2-7	ASSLDRPNLNYEQY
TRBV28	.	TRBJ1-2	ASSPSGAAGGYT
TRBV7-6	.	TRBJ2-3	ASTLGGGFTDTQY
TRBV7-2	.	TRBJ1-3	ASSLQGFGNTIY
TRBV29-1	.	TRBJ1-1	SVGKGQMNTEAF
TRBV19	.	TRBJ2-1	ASSLAGAYNEQF
TRBV7-2	.	TRBJ1-5	ASSLQENQPQH
TRBV29-1	.	TRBJ2-5	SVRASGSETQY
TRBV25-1	once	TRBJ2-6	ASSENRASGANVLT
TRBV2	.	TRBJ1-5	ASSPLGTYQPQH
TRBV9	.	TRBJ1-1	ASSVGAGTVTTEAF
TRBV11-3	.	TRBJ2-7	ASSLTGGEQY
TRBV12-5	few	TRBJ2-7	ASGRPRSHSYEQY
TRBV7-9	few	TRBJ1-1	ASSLESTEAF
TRBV5-4	.	TRBJ2-3	TSSLHQSSTDTQY
TRBV7-2	.	TRBJ1-1	ASSLERAGGTEAF
TRBV6-6	.	TRBJ2-3	ASSGQTDTQY
TRBV5-1	.	TRBJ2-2	ASSWTSGSPGELF
TRBV5-1	once	TRBJ1-2	ASSLEGTEIYGYT
TRBV2	.	TRBJ2-5	ASSELRETQY
TRBV7-3	.	TRBJ2-3	ASSSPAETHTDTQY
TRBV9	.	TRBJ1-1	ASNPGGGLGTEAF
TRBV9	once	TRBJ1-3	ASSVALGGNTIY
TRBV7-2	few	TRBJ2-1	ASSLVGGGSRYEQF
TRBV5-6	once	TRBJ1-2	ASSLGMEGTYGYT
TRBV9	few	TRBJ2-1	ASSVSGETYNEQF
TRBV5-1	.	TRBJ2-3	ASSWDPGQITDTQY
TRBV18	.	TRBJ2-2	ASSKGPGRSDTGELF
TRBV7-7	.	TRBJ2-1	ASSLVAGARNEQF
TRBV5-1	once	TRBJ2-3	ASSLVGRGADTQY
TRBV5-1	.	TRBJ2-5	ASSLTGRGQETQY
TRBV7-2	.	TRBJ1-2	ASSPPSFYGYT
TRBV5-1	few	TRBJ2-7	ASSLPAYEQY
TRBV7-9	few	TRBJ2-2	ASSLGQPGELF
TRBV23-1	.	TRBJ1-2	ASSQSERGPTFGYT
TRBV5-6	.	TRBJ1-1	ASSLRVVRGNTEAF
TRBV12-5	.	TRBJ2-7	ASGLGRAYEQY
TRBV19	.	TRBJ1-4	ASSMFPRDRGNEKLF
TRBV2	few	TRBJ1-1	ASRAGPNTEAF
TRBV9	.	TRBJ2-5	ASSAGGRASLETQY
TRBV19	few	TRBJ1-2	ASSILTGERYGYT
TRBV9	.	TRBJ2-2	ASSVGGGLNTGELF
TRBV9	.	TRBJ2-3	ASSEETHRGDLTDTQY
TRBV5-1	.	TRBJ2-6	ASRQGAGANVLT
TRBV29-1	.	TRBJ2-5	SVVGGEETQY
TRBV27	.	TRBJ2-3	ASSLSASGTWDTQY
TRBV27	few	TRBJ1-1	ASSRQRWNTEAF
TRBV9	once	TRBJ1-2	ASSVQGDYGYT
TRBV5-4	.	TRBJ2-2	ASSPTDRGINTGELF
TRBV6-1	.	TRBJ1-5	ASSEDGTVYSNQPQH
TRBV19	.	TRBJ1-2	ANSLREADNYGYT
TRBV7-9	.	TRBJ1-2	ASSFTRYGYT
TRBV6-1	.	TRBJ1-1	ASRGGPSTQAF
TRBV5-4	.	TRBJ1-2	ASSLEHLNYGYT
TRBV19	few	TRBJ1-2	ASGEDENYGYT
TRBV7-9	.	TRBJ1-2	ASSPKSGYT
TRBV19	.	TRBJ2-7	ASSDRDEQY
TRBV5-1	.	TRBJ1-3	ASSLAGTGGTSGNTIY